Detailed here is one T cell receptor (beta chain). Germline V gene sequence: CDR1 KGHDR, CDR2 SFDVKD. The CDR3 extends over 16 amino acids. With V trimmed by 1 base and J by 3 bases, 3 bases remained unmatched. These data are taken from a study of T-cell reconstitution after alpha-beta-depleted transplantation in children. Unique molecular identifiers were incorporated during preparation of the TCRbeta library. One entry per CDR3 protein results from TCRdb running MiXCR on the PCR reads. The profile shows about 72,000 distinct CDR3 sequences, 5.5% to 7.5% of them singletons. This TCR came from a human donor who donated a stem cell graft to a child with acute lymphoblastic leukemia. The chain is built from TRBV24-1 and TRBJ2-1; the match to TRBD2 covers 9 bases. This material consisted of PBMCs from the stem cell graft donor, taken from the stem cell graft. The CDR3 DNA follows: TGTGCCACCAGTGATTTCCGGCGGGAGGGCTACAATGAGCAGTTCTTC. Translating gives CATSDFRREGYNEQFF.